The 4 T cell receptor beta chains listed next were all sequenced from one sample in a study of blood T cells in healthy people across ages. Primers used in a second PCR of about 7 to 11 cycles were a sample-barcoded 5' primer and a J-beta primer mix. TCRdb re-called the 5' RACE reads with MiXCR, one entry per CDR3 protein. The sample lists about 1.6 million distinct CDR3 sequences, roughly 30% seen once, with roughly 12% in the top ten. The sequenced material came from blood. Receptors originate from a woman in her twenties or thirties in good health.

This rearrangement joins TRBV30 to TRBJ1-2; possible D gene TRBD1, 6 bases. In germline, CDR1 is GTSNPN, CDR2 SVGIG (reference sequence). The CDR3 covers 13 residues. V lost 4 bases, J lost 5 bases, and 14 bases lay in between. CDR3 DNA sequence: TGTGCCTGGACCCTACAGGGCATTTATGGCTACACCTTC. Translation gives CAWTLQGIYGYTF. Drawing the rest from reference TRBV30 and TRBJ1-2, the complete variable domain is SQTIHQWPATLVQPVGSPLSLECTVEGTSNPNLYWYRQAAGRGLQLLFYSVGIGQISSEVPQNLSASRPQDRQFILSSKKLLLSDSGFYLCAWTLQGIYGYTFGSGTRLTVV.

In regard to this clonotype: The junction departs from the called germline gene at one end, perhaps through a read error. V usage is TRBV27 and J usage is TRBJ2-7; TRBD1 matches 7 bases. There are 13 residues in the CDR3. From germline, CDR1 is MNHEY and CDR2 SMNVEV (reference sequence). The CDR3 protein is CVSRQGFVAEQYF. As DNA, the CDR3 is TGTGTCAGCAGACAGGGTTTCGTAGCCGAGCAGTACTTC.

This clonotype was seen a handful of times. This sequence joins TRBV2 and TRBJ2-7; D could derive from TRBD1 or TRBD2 (6 bases each). Trimming left V 7 bases short and J 3 bases short, with 13 bases between. Germline CDR1 and CDR2: SNHLY and FYNNEI. The length of the CDR3 is 13 residues. CDR3 sequence: CASNFGGGYEQYF. Written as DNA, the CDR3 is TGTGCCAGCAACTTCGGAGGGGGCTACGAGCAGTACTTC.

This clonotype was observed many times. The chain recombines TRBV4-1 with TRBJ2-5; D remains unclear. Trimming removed 0 bases at V and 3 bases at J, with 11 bases between. Germline lookup yields CDR1 MGHRA and CDR2 YSYEKL. The CDR3 loop spans 15 amino acids. As DNA, the CDR3 is TGCGCCAGCAGCCAAGATTGGATCAGAAAAGAGACCCAGTACTTC. Protein: CASSQDWIRKETQYF.